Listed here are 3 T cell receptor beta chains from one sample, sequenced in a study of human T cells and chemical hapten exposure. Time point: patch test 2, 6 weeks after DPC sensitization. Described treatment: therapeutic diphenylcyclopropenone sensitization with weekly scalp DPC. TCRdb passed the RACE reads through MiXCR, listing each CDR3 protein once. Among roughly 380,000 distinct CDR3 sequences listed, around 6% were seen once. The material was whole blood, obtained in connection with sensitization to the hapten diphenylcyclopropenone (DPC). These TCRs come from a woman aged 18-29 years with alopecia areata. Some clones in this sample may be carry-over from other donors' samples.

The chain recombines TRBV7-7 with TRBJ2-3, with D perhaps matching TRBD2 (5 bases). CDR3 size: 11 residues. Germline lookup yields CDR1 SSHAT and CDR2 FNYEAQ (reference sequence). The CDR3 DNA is TGTGCTGTCCCCCGGGGAGATACGCAGTATTTT. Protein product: CAVPRGDTQYF.

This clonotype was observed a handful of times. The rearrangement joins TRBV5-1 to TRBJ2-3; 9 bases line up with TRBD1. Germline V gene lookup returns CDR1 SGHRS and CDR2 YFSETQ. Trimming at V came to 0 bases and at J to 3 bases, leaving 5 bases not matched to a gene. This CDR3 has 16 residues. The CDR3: CASSLGDRDGTDTQYF. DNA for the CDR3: TGCGCCAGCAGCTTGGGGGACAGGGATGGTACAGATACGCAGTATTTT.

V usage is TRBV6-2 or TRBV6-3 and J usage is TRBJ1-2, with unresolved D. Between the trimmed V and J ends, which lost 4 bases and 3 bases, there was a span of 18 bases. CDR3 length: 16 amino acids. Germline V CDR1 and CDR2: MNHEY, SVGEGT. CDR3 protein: CASSFLYRAADYGYTF. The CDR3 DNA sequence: TGTGCCAGCAGTTTCCTATACCGGGCCGCGGACTATGGCTACACCTTC.